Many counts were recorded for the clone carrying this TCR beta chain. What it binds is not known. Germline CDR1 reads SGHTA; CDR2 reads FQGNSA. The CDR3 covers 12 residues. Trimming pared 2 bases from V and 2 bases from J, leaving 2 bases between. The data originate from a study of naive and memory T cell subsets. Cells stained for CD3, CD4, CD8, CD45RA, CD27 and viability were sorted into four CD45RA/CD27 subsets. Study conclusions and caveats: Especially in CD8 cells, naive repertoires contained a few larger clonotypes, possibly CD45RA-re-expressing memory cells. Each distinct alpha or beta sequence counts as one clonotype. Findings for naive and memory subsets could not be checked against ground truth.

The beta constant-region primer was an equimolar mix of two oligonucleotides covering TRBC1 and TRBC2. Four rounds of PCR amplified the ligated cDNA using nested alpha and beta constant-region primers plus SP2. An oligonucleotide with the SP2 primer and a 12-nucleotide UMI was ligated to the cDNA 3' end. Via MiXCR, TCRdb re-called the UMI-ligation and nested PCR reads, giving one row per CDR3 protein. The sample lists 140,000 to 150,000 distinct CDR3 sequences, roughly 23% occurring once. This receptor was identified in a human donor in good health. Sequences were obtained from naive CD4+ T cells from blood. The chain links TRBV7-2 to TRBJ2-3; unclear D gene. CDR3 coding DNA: TGTGCCAGCAGCTTATACACAGATACGCAGTATTTT. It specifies CASSLYTDTQYF.